This TCR beta chain originates from a study of blood T cell repertoires in COVID-19. Study at large: The analysed material was cDNA or gDNA that came from T cells, B-cell-depleted T cells, or PBMCs.

Sequencing was performed with immunoSEQ multiplex PCR; in TCRdb, only in-frame clones are kept and a portion is missing. The sample includes over 120,000 clones, 81% of them seen just once. The source is a human donor in a cohort sampled during active COVID-19. Sequencing was carried out using peripheral blood.

CDR3 in amino acids: CASSQRTGLGLAGEGEQFF. Here the CDR3 DNA reads TGCGCCAGCAGCCAGAGGACAGGGCTTGGACTAGCGGGAGAAGGTGAGCAGTTCTTC. The chain employs TRBV4-3 and TRBJ2-1, with 13 bases aligning to TRBD2. Trimming at V came to 3 bases and at J to 9 bases, leaving 17 bases not matched to a gene. Germline loops: CDR1 LGHNA, CDR2 YSLEER. The CDR3 sequence is 19 residues long.